Shown below are 23 T cell receptor beta chains from a single sample sequenced in a study of shared clonotypes between healthy human individuals. Data came from immunoSEQ multiplex PCR; TCRdb stores just in-frame clones and leaves some out. The table shows 2.3 million or so clones, with approximately 95% occurring only once. Material for sequencing was naive CD4+ T cells from PBMCs. Subset denoted: CD45RA+ positively selected. All receptors come from a man aged 18 to 30 in good health. Some clones in this sample may be carry-over from other donors' samples.

The chain links TRBV7-2 to TRBJ1-4; D is perhaps TRBD1 (5 bases). Germline CDR1 SGHTA, CDR2 FQGNSA. V lost 0 bases and J 12 bases, leaving 11 bases between the germline ends. The CDR3 consists of 13 residues. The CDR3 loop reads CASSLAAGTELFF. DNA for the CDR3: TGTGCCAGCAGCTTAGCTGCCGGGACTGAACTGTTTTTT.

The V and J genes are TRBV5-1 and TRBJ2-7; no clear D gene. Germline lookup yields CDR1 SGHRS and CDR2 YFSETQ. CDR3 length equals 17 residues. Trimming stripped 4 bases from V and 3 bases from J, with 23 bases between. The CDR3 DNA is TGCGCCAGCAGCCCATCGCGAGACGGGTATCCTTTCTACGAGCAGTACTTC. Protein: CASSPSRDGYPFYEQYF.

The chain combines TRBV20-1 with TRBJ2-1, with a possible D match to TRBD2 (6 bases). Germline lookup yields CDR1 DFQATT and CDR2 SNEGSKA (reference sequence). V lost 3 bases to trimming and J lost 8 bases, with 8 bases between them. This CDR3 spans 11 amino acids. Here the CDR3 reads CSASLAYEQFF. The CDR3 DNA follows: TGCAGTGCTAGCCTAGCGTATGAGCAGTTCTTC.

J is TRBJ1-3 and V is TRBV16; 9 nucleotides align to TRBD1. Germline CDR1 and CDR2: KGHSY and FQNENV. The CDR3 covers 19 residues. V was clipped by 3 bases and J by 0 bases; unmatched bases: 12. The CDR3 here is CASSHRGGQGTVSGNTIYF. CDR3 in DNA: TGTGCCAGCAGCCACAGGGGAGGACAGGGGACCGTCTCTGGAAACACCATATATTTT.

This chain links TRBV6-5 with TRBJ2-5; 7 bases agree with TRBD1. The CDR3 length is 15 residues. The germline gives CDR1 MNHEY, CDR2 SVGAGI. V was pared by 6 bases and J by 5 bases, with 12 bases of the junction left unmatched. CDR3 protein: CASRDRTGLSETQYF. The CDR3 coding sequence is TGTGCCAGCAGGGATCGGACAGGCCTGTCGGAGACCCAGTACTTC.

CDR3 sequence: CSAREHEQYF. The DNA of the CDR3 is TGCAGTGCTAGAGAGCACGAGCAGTACTTC. The rearrangement joins TRBV20-1 to TRBJ2-7; D is uncertain. This CDR3 spans 10 amino acids. Deletions cut 0 bases from V and 5 bases from J, with 2 bases between. The germline gives CDR1 DFQATT, CDR2 SNEGSKA (reference sequence).

Notes on this clone: This same CDR3 is encoded by further DNA sequences in the sample. This rearrangement joins TRBV6-6 to TRBJ1-4; D possibly corresponds to TRBD1 (5 bases). CDR1 and CDR2 (germline): MNHNY, SVGAGI (reference sequence). V gave up 0 bases and J gave up 6 bases, with 8 bases separating them. The length of the CDR3 is 14 residues. CDR3: CASSYSGVDEKLFF. The CDR3 DNA is TGTGCCAGCAGTTACTCGGGGGTAGATGAAAAACTGTTTTTT.

The V and J genes are TRBV27 and TRBJ2-7; TRBD2 matches 12 bases. The CDR3 spans 17 residues. CDR1 is MNHEY, CDR2 SMNVEV, per germline (reference sequence). The J segment lost 1 base and the V segment lost 3 bases, leaving 7 bases of the junction unmatched. The CDR3 DNA reads as TGTGCCAGCAGTTTGACTAGCGGGAGTTTGGATTCCTACGAGCAGTACTTC. It codes for CASSLTSGSLDSYEQYF.

The chain joins TRBV18 to TRBJ1-5; a weak D match, TRBD1 (5 bases). Germline-derived CDR1 and CDR2 are KGHSH and LQKENI. Trimming pared 3 bases from V and 5 bases from J, leaving 23 bases between. This CDR3 comprises 18 residues. The CDR3 DNA follows: TGTGCCAGCTCACCTATGCCCGGGAGTGGAGGGGCAGATCAGCCCCAGCATTTT. Translated: CASSPMPGSGGADQPQHF.

V gene TRBV28 combines with J gene TRBJ1-2; D possibly corresponds to TRBD1 (5 bases). V dropped 7 bases and J dropped 6 bases, with 18 bases sitting between them. The CDR3 loop spans 14 amino acids. From germline, CDR1 is MDHEN and CDR2 SYDVKM. The CDR3 bases are TGTGCCAGCACCACCGACAGAACGGAAAATGGCTACACCTTC. This codes for CASTTDRTENGYTF.

The chain has TRBV18 and TRBJ1-4, with D unclear. Germline CDR1 KGHSH, CDR2 LQKENI. Trimming took 2 bases from V and 4 from J, leaving 8 bases between them. The CDR3 runs 14 residues. This chain's CDR3 is CASSPVALNEKLFF. DNA of the CDR3: TGTGCCAGCTCACCAGTGGCGCTTAATGAAAAACTGTTTTTT. Combining the CDR3 with reference TRBV18 and TRBJ1-4 gives the whole variable domain NAGVMQNPRHLVRRRGQEARLRCSPMKGHSHVYWYRQLPEEGLKFMVYLQKENIIDESGMPKERFSAEFPKEGPSILRIQQVVRGDSAAYFCASSPVALNEKLFFGSGTQLSVL.

V usage is TRBV7-2 and J usage is TRBJ2-3, with 14 bases lining up with TRBD2. V gave up 2 bases and J gave up 6 bases; unmatched junction bases: 7. The CDR3 totals 17 residues. Germline CDR1 reads SGHTA; CDR2 reads FQGNSA. CDR3: CASSLPGTSGRSDTQYF. DNA for the CDR3: TGTGCCAGCAGCTTACCCGGGACTAGCGGGAGATCGGATACGCAGTATTTT.

The chain employs TRBV4-2 and TRBJ2-1, with D perhaps assigned TRBD1 or TRBD2 (5 bases each). The germline gives CDR1 LGHNA, CDR2 YNFKEQ. The V end was cut by 2 bases, the J end by 0 bases, with 11 bases between. The CDR3 has 16 residues. Written as DNA, the CDR3 is TGTGCCAGCAGCCAAAGCGCGAGGGGCTCCTACAATGAGCAGTTCTTC. The encoded protein is CASSQSARGSYNEQFF.

The chain carries TRBV30 and TRBJ2-7; perhaps TRBD2 as D (6 bases). The CDR3 sequence is 11 residues long. The germline gives CDR1 GTSNPN, CDR2 SVGIG (reference sequence). V was shortened by 2 bases and J by 8 bases, with 10 bases between the two germline ends. CDR3 region: CAWSWDSQQYF. Written as DNA, the CDR3 is TGTGCCTGGAGTTGGGACTCCCAGCAGTACTTC.

The J gene is TRBJ2-7, the V gene TRBV6-1; D is uncertain. V was shortened by 3 bases and J by 2 bases, with 8 bases between the two germline ends. CDR1 and CDR2 from the germline V gene are MNHNS and SASEGT. The CDR3 contains 13 residues. CDR3 nucleotide sequence: TGTGCCAGCAGTGATGGCAGTACCTACGAGCAGTACTTC. This encodes CASSDGSTYEQYF.

The V call is TRBV29-1, the J call TRBJ2-3; a possible D gene is TRBD2 (7 bases). With 4 bases removed from V and 6 bases from J, the gap between germline ends came to 17 bases. CDR3 length equals 14 residues. Germline lookup yields CDR1 SQVTM and CDR2 ANQGSEA. CDR3 amino acids: CSVVGQWGGDTQYF. In DNA, the CDR3 is TGCAGCGTTGTTGGACAGTGGGGAGGGGATACGCAGTATTTT.

The CDR3 here is CASSFYKNEKLFF. In DNA, the CDR3 is TGTGCCAGCAGTTTTTACAAGAATGAAAAACTGTTTTTT. The chain couples TRBV28 to TRBJ1-4; D gene unclear. Germline lookup yields CDR1 MDHEN and CDR2 SYDVKM. Deletions cut 3 bases from V and 5 bases from J, with 7 bases between. The CDR3 is 13 residues long.

The chain couples TRBV12-5 to TRBJ2-7; no clear D gene. Trimming stripped 2 bases from V and 1 base from J, with 18 bases between. This CDR3 spans 17 amino acids. In germline, CDR1 is LGHNT, CDR2 FRNRAP. The CDR3, as DNA: TGTGCTAGTGGTTTGTGTCGGCCACGTTATACTTCCTACGAGCAGTACTTC. Its protein product is CASGLCRPRYTSYEQYF.

A remark on this clone: The same CDR3 arises from other DNA sequences in this sample as well. The chain uses TRBV6-6 and TRBJ1-3; D gene ambiguous. With 7 bases removed from V and 0 bases from J, the gap between germline ends came to 4 bases. The CDR3 extends over 12 amino acids. Germline loops: CDR1 MNHNY, CDR2 SVGAGI (reference sequence). CDR3 DNA: TGTGCCAGCACGCACTCTGGAAACACCATATATTTT. Protein: CASTHSGNTIYF.

V usage is TRBV7-3 and J usage is TRBJ1-1; D remains ambiguous. Germline V gene data show CDR1 as SGHTA and CDR2 as FQGTGA. The CDR3 runs to 13 residues. Trimming shortened V by 3 bases and J by 2 bases, and 7 bases separated the two germline ends. CDR3: CASSFLPNTEAFF. CDR3 DNA sequence: TGTGCCAGCAGCTTTCTTCCTAACACTGAAGCTTTCTTT.

This chain joins TRBV6-5 and TRBJ1-1; D not resolved. This CDR3 is 15 amino acids long. Germline assignment: CDR1 MNHEY and CDR2 SVGAGI. V was shortened by 5 bases and J by 3 bases, with 16 bases between the two germline ends. The CDR3 is CASSPPRAADTEAFF. The CDR3 nucleotides are TGTGCCAGCAGTCCCCCCCGGGCGGCGGACACTGAAGCTTTCTTT.

The chain combines TRBV29-1 with TRBJ2-4; 7 bases line up with TRBD2. V trimming: 4 bases; J trimming: 1 base; junction bases outside the gene matches: 7. This CDR3 is 15 amino acids long. Germline V gives CDR1 SQVTM, CDR2 ANQGSEA. CDR3 in amino acids: CSVVRARGAKNIQYF. CDR3 nucleotide sequence: TGCAGCGTTGTACGGGCGCGGGGGGCCAAAAACATTCAGTACTTC. Supplemented by reference TRBV29-1 and TRBJ2-4, the full variable domain reads SAVISQKPSRDICQRGTSLTIQCQVDSQVTMMFWYRQQPGQSLTLIATANQGSEATYESGFVIDKFPISRPNLTFSTLTVSNMSPEDSSIYLCSVVRARGAKNIQYFGAGTRLSVL.

V and J are TRBV2 and TRBJ2-3, with D unresolved. V was trimmed by 8 bases and J by 2 bases, leaving 5 bases between them. Looked up from germline, CDR1 is SNHLY and CDR2 is FYNNEI. The CDR3 spans 11 residues. The CDR3: CASRYTDTQYF. CDR3 DNA: TGTGCCAGCCGATACACAGATACGCAGTATTTT.